The 27 T cell receptor beta chains given below trace back to one sample, sequenced in a study of CD4+ T cells in melanoma. The data were produced by immunoSEQ multiplex PCR, yet TCRdb's version contains in-frame clones alone and is incomplete. This sample has almost 15,000 clones, with approximately 80% found just once. The material sequenced was cells from a culture (not recorded whether cultured in vitro). The source of these receptors is a human donor with melanoma.

The chain joins TRBV6-5 to TRBJ2-3; 10 bases are a match to TRBD2. V was pared by 4 bases and J by 5 bases, with 6 bases of the junction left unmatched. The CDR3 contains 15 residues. The germline CDR1 and CDR2 sequences are MNHEY and SVGAGI. CDR3 DNA: TGTGCCAGCAGTTCCCCGCGGACTAGCGGAGATACGCAGTATTTT. Its translation: CASSSPRTSGDTQYF.

V usage is TRBV21-1 and J usage is TRBJ1-5; the D call TRBD1 from the table was never checked on the DNA. TRBV21-1 is marked as a pseudogene. The CDR3 runs to 15 residues. The CDR3 region has the DNA TGTGCCAGCAGCATACCAGACAGAACCGATCAGCCCCAGCATTTT. It codes for CASSIPDRTDQPQHF.

The chain employs TRBV18 and TRBJ2-3; TRBD1 is a possible D gene (6 bases). Germline CDR1 is KGHSH and CDR2 is LQKENI. The CDR3 is 15 residues long. The V end was cut by 4 bases, the J end by 6 bases, with 17 bases between. The CDR3 bases are TGTGCCAGCTCACGGGCAGGACAAACAGGGGATACGCAGTATTTT. Encoded protein: CASSRAGQTGDTQYF.

The rearrangement links TRBV2 to TRBJ1-3, with TRBD1 as a possible D gene (6 bases). V lost 4 bases, J lost 4 bases, and 14 bases lay in between. Germline CDR1 and CDR2: SNHLY and FYNNEI. The CDR3 consists of 15 residues. CDR3 in amino acids: CASSAQGLRGNTIYF. The CDR3 region has the DNA TGTGCCAGCAGTGCACAGGGTTTGAGGGGAAACACCATATATTTT.

The CDR3 reads CASSWRGTSHKPGELFF. The CDR3 DNA is TGCGCCAGCAGCTGGAGAGGGACTAGCCATAAGCCCGGGGAGCTGTTTTTT. The rearrangement joins TRBV5-1 to TRBJ2-2; 9 bases fit TRBD2. Trimming cost V 3 bases and J 6 bases; bases outside gene matches: 12. Germline lookup yields CDR1 SGHRS and CDR2 YFSETQ. The CDR3 totals 17 residues.

The chain uses TRBV5-4 and TRBJ1-5, with D unresolved. Germline CDR1 is SGHNT and CDR2 is YYREEE (reference sequence). Trimming took off 0 bases at V and 5 bases at J, with 6 bases between the two ends. The length of the CDR3 is 13 residues. The CDR3 protein is CASSLDTDQPQHF. CDR3 nucleotides: TGTGCCAGCAGCTTGGATACAGATCAGCCCCAGCATTTT.

V and J are TRBV7-2 and TRBJ2-3; weak D call: TRBD2 (6 bases). CDR3 length: 15 amino acids. The V end lost 0 bases, the J end lost 1 base, and 8 bases lay between the germline ends. Germline-derived CDR1 and CDR2 are SGHTA and FQGNSA. CDR3 region: CASSLASSGTDTQYF. The DNA of the CDR3 is TGTGCCAGCAGCTTAGCCTCTAGCGGCACAGATACGCAGTATTTT.

The rearrangement links TRBV2 to TRBJ2-5, with 11 positions matching TRBD2. CDR1 and CDR2 from the germline V gene are SNHLY and FYNNEI. V lost 7 bases to trimming and J lost 5 bases; unmatched junction nucleotides: 15. This CDR3 region has 17 residues. CDR3 loop: CASKPGASGGREETQYF. In nucleotides, the CDR3 is TGTGCCAGCAAACCCGGGGCTAGCGGGGGGCGGGAGGAGACCCAGTACTTC.

CDR3 in DNA: TGTGCCACCAGCAGAGATCAGGGGGGTACGCAGTATTTT. Translation gives CATSRDQGGTQYF. This chain links TRBV15 with TRBJ2-3; D is possibly TRBD1 (7 bases). V was trimmed by 0 bases and J by 8 bases, leaving 9 bases between them. Germline assignment: CDR1 LNHNV and CDR2 YYDKDF (reference sequence). The CDR3 totals 13 residues.

V usage is TRBV5-1 and J usage is TRBJ1-6, with D hard to call. Germline lookup yields CDR1 SGHRS and CDR2 YFSETQ. Trimming took off 1 base at V and 6 bases at J, with 8 bases between the two ends. This CDR3 contains 14 residues. As DNA, the CDR3 is TGCGCCAGCAGCTTGTACCCGTCTAATTCACCCCTCCACTTT. Protein sequence: CASSLYPSNSPLHF.

This clone was seen a handful of times. The chain couples TRBV2 to TRBJ1-3; D perhaps matches TRBD1 (6 bases). In germline, CDR1 is SNHLY, CDR2 FYNNEI. V was cut by 6 bases and J by 4 bases, with 13 bases left in between. The CDR3 extends over 14 amino acids. Written as DNA, the CDR3 is TGTGCCAGCAGGCTTACAGGGTCAGGAAACACCATATATTTT. It yields the protein CASRLTGSGNTIYF. Full variable domain (rest looked up from reference TRBV2 and TRBJ1-3): EPEVTQTPSHQVTQMGQEVILRCVPISNHLYFYWYRQILGQKVEFLVSFYNNEISEKSEIFDDQFSVERPDGSNFTLKIRSTKLEDSAMYFCASRLTGSGNTIYFGEGSWLTVV.

J is TRBJ2-3 and V is TRBV5-1; a weak D match, TRBD2 (5 bases). The V end lost 7 bases, the J end lost 4 bases, and 16 bases lay between the germline ends. This CDR3 is 14 amino acids long. Germline V lookup: CDR1 SGHRS, CDR2 YFSETQ. For the CDR3, the DNA is TGCGCCAGCGGGAGCGAGGAGATGGCAGATACGCAGTATTTT. It is translated as CASGSEEMADTQYF.

CDR3 in amino acids: CASSQDRDTEAFF. CDR3 sequence (DNA): TGTGCCAGCAGCCAAGACAGGGACACTGAAGCTTTCTTT. V is TRBV14 and J is TRBJ1-1, with a possible D match to TRBD1 (5 bases). This CDR3 region has 13 residues. The germline V and J ends were trimmed by 0 bases and 3 bases, with 5 bases remaining between them. From germline, CDR1 is SGHDN and CDR2 FVKESK. The whole variable domain, remainder taken from reference TRBV14 and TRBJ1-1, is EAGVTQFPSHSVIEKGQTVTLRCDPISGHDNLYWYRRVMGKEIKFLLHFVKESKQDESGMPNNRFLAERTGGTYSTLKVQPAELEDSGVYFCASSQDRDTEAFFGQGTRLTVV.

This chain joins TRBV6-5 and TRBJ1-2, with D hard to call. The CDR3 loop spans 13 amino acids. Germline CDR1 MNHEY, CDR2 SVGAGI. V was pared by 3 bases and J by 5 bases, with 10 bases between. CDR3 coding DNA: TGTGCCAGCAGTTATACCGGGTTATATGGCTACACCTTC. This gives the protein CASSYTGLYGYTF.

This clone was seen just once. The chain is built from TRBV18 and TRBJ2-7; 8 bases are a match to TRBD1. Losses at the gene ends were 4 bases for V and 3 bases for J; bases not matched to a gene: 5. The CDR3 totals 14 residues. Germline CDR1 reads KGHSH; CDR2 reads LQKENI. The CDR3 loop is CASSRDRGDYEQYF. The CDR3 DNA sequence: TGTGCCAGCTCACGTGACAGGGGAGACTACGAGCAGTACTTC.

V and J are TRBV10-3 and TRBJ2-7; TRBD1 matches at 11 bases. The CDR3 has 12 amino acids. Germline V gives CDR1 ENHRY, CDR2 SYGVKD. V gave up 11 bases and J gave up 6 bases; unmatched junction bases: 6. The CDR3 loop is CAVRTGGAEQYF. CDR3 nucleotide sequence: TGTGCCGTGAGGACAGGGGGCGCCGAGCAGTACTTC.

The chain couples TRBV7-6 to TRBJ2-5, with 7 positions matching TRBD1. Germline V lookup: CDR1 SGHVS, CDR2 FNYEAQ. Trimming removed 4 bases from V and 3 bases from J; junction bases left unmatched: 5. This CDR3 region has 14 residues. In nucleotides, the CDR3 is TGTGCCAGCAGCTCGAGACAGGGAGAAGAGACCCAGTACTTC. The encoded protein is CASSSRQGEETQYF. The variable domain in full, completed from reference TRBV7-6 and TRBJ2-5, reads GAGVSQSPRYKVTKRGQDVALRCDPISGHVSLYWYRQALGQGPEFLTYFNYEAQQDKSGLPNDRFSAERPEGSISTLTIQRTEQRDSAMYRCASSSRQGEETQYFGPGTRLLVL.

This clone was detected only once. The gene calls are TRBV10-3 and TRBJ1-4, with D possibly matching TRBD1 (5 bases). The CDR3 runs to 15 residues. The germline gives CDR1 ENHRY, CDR2 SYGVKD. V lost 8 bases and J 0 bases, leaving 13 bases between the germline ends. The CDR3 DNA follows: TGTGCCATCGAGCAGGAGGGGACAACTAATGAAAAACTGTTTTTT. It translates to CAIEQEGTTNEKLFF.

This chain joins TRBV12-2 and TRBJ2-5; TRBD2, as called in the table, went unchecked against the DNA. TRBV12-2 is classified as a pseudogene. The CDR3 is 13 amino acids. The CDR3 DNA sequence: TGTGCAAGAGCGGGGGGGCCCGGAGAGACCCAGTACTTC. Protein sequence: CARAGGPGETQYF.

This clone was seen only once. The chain couples TRBV7-6 to TRBJ2-3; D unresolved. Trimming took 2 bases from V and 6 from J, leaving 18 bases between them. The CDR3 contains 16 residues. CDR1 is SGHVS and CDR2 is FNYEAQ in the germline V gene. CDR3 coding DNA: TGTGCCAGCAGCTTATCGATGCCAGCTCATGGGGATACGCAGTATTTT. The encoded protein is CASSLSMPAHGDTQYF.

The chain carries TRBV6-4 and TRBJ2-3; 9 bases are a match to TRBD1. The germline V gene has CDR1 MRHNA and CDR2 SNTAGT. Losses at the gene ends were 2 bases for V and 4 bases for J; bases not matched to a gene: 4. The CDR3 consists of 15 residues. The CDR3 loop reads CASSDTGTGSDTQYF. In DNA form, the CDR3 reads TGTGCCAGCAGTGACACGGGGACAGGGTCAGATACGCAGTATTTT.

This chain joins TRBV6-1 and TRBJ2-2, with a weak D call TRBD1 (7 bases). Trimming took 4 bases from V and 6 from J, leaving 15 bases between them. The CDR3 is 15 residues long. The germline V gene has CDR1 MNHNS and CDR2 SASEGT. The CDR3: CASSAARGRSGELFF. Written as DNA, the CDR3 is TGTGCCAGCAGTGCCGCCAGGGGGAGGTCCGGGGAGCTGTTTTTT.

This chain uses TRBV6-5 with TRBJ1-5; D remains unclear. The germline CDR1 and CDR2 sequences are MNHEY and SVGAGI. The germline V and J ends were trimmed by 5 bases and 5 bases, with 16 bases remaining between them. This CDR3 is built from 15 residues. The CDR3 DNA is TGTGCCAGCAGTCCCCTCGGAGGCGGCGATCAGCCCCAGCATTTT. It is translated as CASSPLGGGDQPQHF.

The chain carries TRBV5-1 and TRBJ2-5; TRBD1 matches 12 bases. Germline assignment: CDR1 SGHRS and CDR2 YFSETQ. This CDR3 comprises 15 residues. J lost 7 bases, V lost 0 bases, and 4 bases had no gene match. The DNA of the CDR3 is TGCGCCAGCAGCTTGGAGGGACAGGGGGCAGGGACCCAGTACTTC. Translating gives CASSLEGQGAGTQYF. Based on the CDR3 plus reference TRBV5-1 and TRBJ2-5, the full variable domain is KAGVTQTPRYLIKTRGQQVTLSCSPISGHRSVSWYQQTPGQGLQFLFEYFSETQRNKGNFPGRFSGRQFSNSRSEMNVSTLELGDSALYLCASSLEGQGAGTQYFGPGTRLLVL.

CDR3 DNA sequence: TGTGCCACCGTAGGGGGCGAAAACATTCAGTACTTC. Translation gives CATVGGENIQYF. The chain employs TRBV7-2 and TRBJ2-4; 7 nucleotides line up with TRBD1. The V segment lost 10 bases and the J segment 5 bases; nucleotides outside the gene matches: 5. Germline loops: CDR1 SGHTA, CDR2 FQGNSA. The CDR3 runs to 12 residues. The complete variable domain, with remaining parts taken from reference TRBV7-2 and TRBJ2-4, reads GAGVSQSPSNKVTEKGKDVELRCDPISGHTALYWYRQSLGQGLEFLIYFQGNSAPDKSGLPSDRFSAERTGGSVSTLTIQRTQQEDSAVYLCATVGGENIQYFGAGTRLSVL.

The chain is built from TRBV6-5 and TRBJ2-3, with 10 bases fitting TRBD2. V lost 6 bases to trimming and J lost 4 bases; unmatched junction nucleotides: 7. In germline, CDR1 is MNHEY, CDR2 SVGAGI. CDR3 length: 15 residues. The CDR3 DNA follows: TGTGCCAGCAGGCCAGCGGGGGGGAAAGCAGATACGCAGTATTTT. This encodes CASRPAGGKADTQYF.

This clone is a singleton in its sample. This rearrangement joins TRBV4-2 to TRBJ1-4, with TRBD1 as a possible D gene (6 bases). Germline CDR1 reads LGHNA; CDR2 reads YNFKEQ. This CDR3 spans 14 amino acids. V was pared by 2 bases and J by 7 bases, with 11 bases between. CDR3 sequence reads: CASSQRGAGEKLFF. The CDR3 DNA reads as TGTGCCAGCAGCCAACGGGGGGCGGGTGAAAAACTGTTTTTT.